Below, one T cell receptor (beta chain) is given with its context. It lacks a known antigen. No qualities accompany the bases; no much larger clone lies one base away. Spanning cysteine to phenylalanine, the CDR3 consists of 14 amino acids. Only the CDR3 DNA stays, 42 bases, in frame from base 1. The junction shows trimming of 1 base on V and 7 bases on J, and the gene matches do not reach 6 bases of it. CDR1 and CDR2, looked up from the germline V gene, are SGHAT and FQNNGV. The donors were healthy, HIV-negative adults who had no recently reported acute infections or vaccinations. All donors were Caucasian adults living in Nashville, Tennessee, USA. CD4+ T cells were enriched by magnetic negative selection; naive cells were then positively selected on CD45RA, and the negative fraction formed the memory subset. After blood collection by leukapheresis, PBMCs were isolated using Ficoll-Histopaque density gradient centrifugation and then cryopreserved in the vapor phase of liquid nitrogen. Analytical flow cytometry was used to check the purity and quantity of each magnetically sorted T cell population. From each sorted fraction, genomic DNA was isolated and quantified by UV absorbance on a Nanodrop 2000c.

TCR CDR3 regions were amplified from genomic DNA by multiplex PCR using the deep immunoSEQ assay. Genomic DNA extracted from each cell subset was distributed evenly over all wells of several immunoSEQ 96-well plates, and each plate served as one replicate. Each replicate PCR for sorted subsets received 150 to 250 ng genomic DNA, equal to around 32,000 T cell genomes. Purified libraries were quantified with a Qubit 3.0 fluorometer, sized on a Bioanalyzer 2100, and re-quantified with the KAPA Library Quantification kit. Every immunoSEQ 96-well plate was sequenced on a separate single-read 150-cycle Illumina NextSeq 550 flow cell. In the source study's methods: Because the immunoSEQ output included only junctional sequences and no quality scores, the filtering could not be the same as the filtering used for full-length reads. To assign V/J genes and CDR3, sequences were annotated against IMGT germline references using PyIR, a Python wrapper for IgBLAST v1.9. Reads were removed for weak V/J assignments (E-value above 1e-6), missing CDR3, stop codons, out-of-frame junctions, or ambiguous translated residues. A V3J clonotype was defined by an identical inferred V gene, J gene, and CDR3 amino acid sequence. Percentage overlap between repertoires was calculated by dividing the number of shared unique clonotypes by the size of the smaller repertoire. Richness of each repertoire was evaluated using RTK rarefaction, the Chao1 estimator, and Recon v2.1 estimates of unobserved clonotypes. OLGA was used to compute generation probabilities for all TCRbeta clonotypes that the gDNA method yielded from a handful of donors. Entries here come from immuneACCESS through TCRdb and include only in-frame sequences with V and J called. Some clones fail to appear in such tables; in the studies checked, an unresolved V gene covers under half of the shortfall, and the cause of the remainder is unknown. That table supplies the V and J calls and clone size; D and trimming were determined from the DNA. This sample comprises roughly 1,000,000 clones, approximately 80% of them detected only once. In total, the top ten clones hold roughly 0.62% of the sample.

The record originates from a study of shared clonotypes between healthy human individuals (TCRdb year 2020). Describing the broader study: Three men and a couple of women, aged 18 to 49 years, made up the cohort. Different laboratories and diverse techniques were used to prepare libraries and sequence TCR repertoires, to increase sequencing depth and limit assay-specific biases. To estimate repertoire size and how much clonotypes are shared between individuals, the study performed deep sequencing of blood TCR repertoires from five healthy adults. For each donor, CD4 naive and CD4 memory were each given three plates, CD8 naive was given two plates, and CD8 memory was given one plate. Each donor's leukapheresis produced roughly between roughly 0.85 and 9 billion PBMCs. Broader findings and caveats from the paper: Incomplete sequencing was indicated by rarefaction of sorted-subset datasets, despite the large sequencing depth. Pairwise subsampling indicated that sequencing depth was expected to affect the degree of clonotype sharing among donors. Across several donors, about 4.5% of naive CD4, roughly 3.8% of naive CD8, around 2.5% of memory CD4, and 0.4% of memory CD8 clonotypes were shared. Naive subsets generally had larger estimated clonotype richness than memory subsets. Compared with non-shared clonotypes, the clonotypes found in all four sorted-subset donors had higher generation probabilities. Sampling was limited to blood, and TCR repertoires in tissue likely differ from TCR repertoires in blood. Because the study included a small number of donors, the genetic and exposure-history diversity represented was limited.

This receptor was identified in a man aged 18 to 29 in good health. Some clones in this sample may be carry-over from other donors' samples. The chain is assembled from TRBV11-2 and TRBJ2-5, with 7 middle bases fitting TRBD1. Sequenced: memory CD4+ T cells from PBMCs. The cell subset or site label, as the study defines it: CD45RA-negative fraction. The nucleotide sequence is given as TGTGCCAGCAGCTTAGGACATCACAGGGGGACCCAGTACTTC. Its translation is CASSLGHHRGTQYF.